The T cell receptor beta chain under discussion was sequenced for a study of T cells in Graves' hyperthyroidism and ophthalmopathy. For the study at large: Pretreatment peripheral blood was obtained at initial diagnosis. General observations from the study: The majority of expanded thyroid clonotypes above 0.001 also appeared in blood.

In regard to this clonotype: As yet, its antigen is unknown.

Exclusion followed for patients with uncontrolled infection, other autoimmune disease, pregnancy or lactation. Orbital computed tomography and thyroid ultrasound, together with serum TRAb and thyroxine and clinical symptoms, were used for diagnoses. CDR3 length: 16 amino acids. CDR1 MNHEY and CDR2 SVGAGI come from the germline V gene. Unmatched junction bases numbered 9, after V lost 4 bases and J lost 5 bases. Regions amplified from RNA transcripts were the TCR beta CDR3 regions. The HTBI primer set drove a first-round RT-PCR of the TCR CDR3. In TCRdb, the multiplex PCR reads were re-called with MiXCR into one record per CDR3 protein. The data show fewer than 650,000 distinct CDR3 sequences, 14% to 15% seen once.

This receptor was identified in a woman between 40 and 55 years old with Graves' ophthalmopathy. The sequencing input was blood. The gene calls are TRBV6-5 and TRBJ2-5, with 11 nucleotides matching TRBD1. CDR3 DNA sequence: TGTGCCAGCAGTTCCACCGCGGGACAGGGGGATGAGACCCAGTACTTC. Protein product: CASSSTAGQGDETQYF.